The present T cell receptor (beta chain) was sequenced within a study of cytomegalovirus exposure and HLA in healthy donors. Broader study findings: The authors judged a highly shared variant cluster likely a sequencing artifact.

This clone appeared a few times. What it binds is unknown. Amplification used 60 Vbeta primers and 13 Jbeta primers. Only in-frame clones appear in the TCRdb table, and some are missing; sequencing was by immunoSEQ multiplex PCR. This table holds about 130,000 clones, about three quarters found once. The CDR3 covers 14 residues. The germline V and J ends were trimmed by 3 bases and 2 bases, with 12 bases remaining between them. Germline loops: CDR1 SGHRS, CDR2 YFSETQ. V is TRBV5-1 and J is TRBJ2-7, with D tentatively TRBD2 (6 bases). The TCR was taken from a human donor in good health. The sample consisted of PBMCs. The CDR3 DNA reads TGCGCCAGCAGCTACCGGGGGTTTACCTACGAGCAGTACTTC. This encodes CASSYRGFTYEQYF.